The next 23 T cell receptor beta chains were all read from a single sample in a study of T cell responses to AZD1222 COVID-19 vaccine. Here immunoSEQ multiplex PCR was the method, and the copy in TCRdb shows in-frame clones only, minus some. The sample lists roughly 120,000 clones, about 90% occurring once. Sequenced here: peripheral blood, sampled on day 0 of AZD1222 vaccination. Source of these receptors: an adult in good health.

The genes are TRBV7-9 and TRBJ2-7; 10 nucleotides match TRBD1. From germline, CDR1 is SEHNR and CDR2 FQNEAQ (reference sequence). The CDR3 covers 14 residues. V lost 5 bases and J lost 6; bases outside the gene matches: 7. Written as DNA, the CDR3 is TGTGCCAGCAGCCTGGGACAGGGGCCCCTCGAGCAGTACTTC. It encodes CASSLGQGPLEQYF.

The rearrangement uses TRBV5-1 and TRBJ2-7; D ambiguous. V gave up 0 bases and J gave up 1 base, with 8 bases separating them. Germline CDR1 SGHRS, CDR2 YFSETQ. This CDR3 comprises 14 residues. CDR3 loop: CASSLDAASYEQYF. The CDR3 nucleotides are TGCGCCAGCAGCTTGGATGCAGCTTCCTACGAGCAGTACTTC.

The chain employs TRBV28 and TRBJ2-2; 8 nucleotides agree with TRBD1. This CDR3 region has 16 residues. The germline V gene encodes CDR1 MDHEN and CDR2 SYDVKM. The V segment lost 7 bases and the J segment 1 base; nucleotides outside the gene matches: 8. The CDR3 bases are TGTGCCAGCACCTCAGGGGACAGGCTGAACACCGGGGAGCTGTTTTTT. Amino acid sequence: CASTSGDRLNTGELFF.

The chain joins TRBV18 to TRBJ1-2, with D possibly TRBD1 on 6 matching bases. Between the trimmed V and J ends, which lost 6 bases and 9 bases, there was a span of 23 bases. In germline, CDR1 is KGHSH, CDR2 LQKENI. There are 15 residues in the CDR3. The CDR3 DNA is TGTGCCAGCTCTCCTCCGGGGGCATCCCCCTACCGCTACACCTTC. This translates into CASSPPGASPYRYTF.

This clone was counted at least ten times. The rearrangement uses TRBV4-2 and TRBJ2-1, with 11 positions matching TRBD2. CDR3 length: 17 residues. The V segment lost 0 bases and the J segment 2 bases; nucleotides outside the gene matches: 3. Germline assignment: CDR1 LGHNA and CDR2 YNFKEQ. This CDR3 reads CASSQDYSGGAYNEQFF. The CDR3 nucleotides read TGTGCCAGCAGCCAAGATTATAGCGGGGGGGCCTACAATGAGCAGTTCTTC.

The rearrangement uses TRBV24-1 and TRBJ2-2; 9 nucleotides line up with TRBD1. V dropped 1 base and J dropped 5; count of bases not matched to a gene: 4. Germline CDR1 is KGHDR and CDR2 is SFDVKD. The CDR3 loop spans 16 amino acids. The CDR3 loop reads CATSDLQGARTGELFF. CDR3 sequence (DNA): TGTGCCACCAGTGATTTACAGGGGGCACGTACCGGGGAGCTGTTTTTT.

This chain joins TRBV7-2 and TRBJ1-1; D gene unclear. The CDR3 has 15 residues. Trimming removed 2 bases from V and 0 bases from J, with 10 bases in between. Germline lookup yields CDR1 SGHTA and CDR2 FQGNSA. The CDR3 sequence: CASSLSLGMNTEAFF. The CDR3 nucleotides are TGTGCCAGCAGCTTATCCCTGGGGATGAACACTGAAGCTTTCTTT.

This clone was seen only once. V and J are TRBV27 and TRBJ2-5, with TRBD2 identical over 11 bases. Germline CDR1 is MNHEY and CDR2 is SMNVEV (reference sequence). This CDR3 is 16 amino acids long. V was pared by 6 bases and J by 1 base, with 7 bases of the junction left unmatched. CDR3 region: CASRTSGRIPQETQYF. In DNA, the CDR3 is TGTGCCAGCAGAACTAGCGGGAGAATCCCCCAAGAGACCCAGTACTTC.

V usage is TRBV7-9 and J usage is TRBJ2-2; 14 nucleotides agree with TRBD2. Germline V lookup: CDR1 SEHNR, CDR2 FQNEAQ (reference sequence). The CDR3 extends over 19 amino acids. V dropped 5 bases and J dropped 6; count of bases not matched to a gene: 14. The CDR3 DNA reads TGTGCCAGCAGCCGACGTTGGGGACTAGCGGGAGTAGGCGCCGGGGAGCTGTTTTTT. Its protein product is CASSRRWGLAGVGAGELFF.

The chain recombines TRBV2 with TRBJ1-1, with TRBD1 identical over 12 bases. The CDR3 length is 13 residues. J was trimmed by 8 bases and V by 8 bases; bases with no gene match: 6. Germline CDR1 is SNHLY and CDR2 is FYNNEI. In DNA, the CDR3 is TGTGCCAGCCGGGACAGGGGGCGAAAGGAAGCTTTCTTT. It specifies CASRDRGRKEAFF.

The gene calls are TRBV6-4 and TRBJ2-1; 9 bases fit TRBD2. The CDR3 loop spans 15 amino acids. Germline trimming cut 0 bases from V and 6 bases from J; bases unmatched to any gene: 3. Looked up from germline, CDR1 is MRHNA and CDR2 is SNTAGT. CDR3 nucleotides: TGTGCCAGCAGTGACTCGACTAGCGGCCCCAATGAGCAGTTCTTC. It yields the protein CASSDSTSGPNEQFF.

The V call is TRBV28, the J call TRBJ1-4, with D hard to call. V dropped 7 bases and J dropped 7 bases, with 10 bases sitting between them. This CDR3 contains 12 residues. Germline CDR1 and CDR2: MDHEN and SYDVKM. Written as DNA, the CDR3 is TGTGCCAGCAAGACACTGAGTGAAAAACTGTTTTTT. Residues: CASKTLSEKLFF.

CDR3 DNA sequence: TGTGCCAGCAGCCACCACCCGGGACAGAGGCATGGCTACACCTTC. Its protein product is CASSHHPGQRHGYTF. V usage is TRBV16 and J usage is TRBJ1-2; 7 bases fit TRBD1. The CDR3 is 15 residues long. V dropped 3 bases and J dropped 6; count of bases not matched to a gene: 10. Germline loops: CDR1 KGHSY, CDR2 FQNENV.

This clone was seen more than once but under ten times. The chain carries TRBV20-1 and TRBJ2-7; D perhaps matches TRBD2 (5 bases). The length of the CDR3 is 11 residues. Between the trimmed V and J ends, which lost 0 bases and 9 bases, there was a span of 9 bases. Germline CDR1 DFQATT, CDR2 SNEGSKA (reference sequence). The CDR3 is CSARDRGSQYF. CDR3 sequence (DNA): TGCAGTGCTAGAGATCGGGGTTCGCAGTACTTC.

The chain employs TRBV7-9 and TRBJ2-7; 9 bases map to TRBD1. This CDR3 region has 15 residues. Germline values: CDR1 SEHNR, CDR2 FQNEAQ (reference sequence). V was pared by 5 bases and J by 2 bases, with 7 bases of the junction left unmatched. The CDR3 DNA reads TGTGCCAGCAGCCTCGGGACAGGGACCCCCTACGAGCAGTACTTC. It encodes CASSLGTGTPYEQYF.

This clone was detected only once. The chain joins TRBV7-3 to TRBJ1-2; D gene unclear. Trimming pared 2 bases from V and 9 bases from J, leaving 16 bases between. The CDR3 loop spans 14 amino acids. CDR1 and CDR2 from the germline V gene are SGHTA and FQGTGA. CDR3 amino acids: CASSLSPENRRYTF. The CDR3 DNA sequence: TGTGCCAGCAGCTTATCACCCGAGAACAGACGCTACACCTTC. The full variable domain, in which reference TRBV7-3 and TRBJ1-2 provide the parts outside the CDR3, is GAGVSQTPSNKVTEKGKYVELRCDPISGHTALYWYRQSLGQGPEFLIYFQGTGAADDSGLPNDRFFAVRPEGSVSTLKIQRTERGDSAVYLCASSLSPENRRYTFGSGTRLTVV.

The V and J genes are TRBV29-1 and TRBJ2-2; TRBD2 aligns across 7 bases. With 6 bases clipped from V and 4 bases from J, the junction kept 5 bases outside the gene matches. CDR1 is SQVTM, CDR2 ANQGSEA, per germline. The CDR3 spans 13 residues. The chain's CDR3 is CSVAGVGTGELFF. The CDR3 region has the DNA TGCAGCGTCGCGGGAGTTGGCACCGGGGAGCTGTTTTTT.

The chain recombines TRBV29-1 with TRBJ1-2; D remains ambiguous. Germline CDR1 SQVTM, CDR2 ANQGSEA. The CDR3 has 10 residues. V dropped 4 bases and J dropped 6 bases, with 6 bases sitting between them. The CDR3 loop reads CSVGRDGYTF. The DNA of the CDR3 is TGCAGCGTTGGCAGAGATGGCTACACCTTC.

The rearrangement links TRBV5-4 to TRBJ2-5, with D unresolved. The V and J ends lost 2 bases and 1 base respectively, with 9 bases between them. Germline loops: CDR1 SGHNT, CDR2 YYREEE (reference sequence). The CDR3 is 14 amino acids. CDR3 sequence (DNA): TGTGCCAGCAGCTTCCCGCCAAGCCAAGAGACCCAGTACTTC. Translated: CASSFPPSQETQYF.

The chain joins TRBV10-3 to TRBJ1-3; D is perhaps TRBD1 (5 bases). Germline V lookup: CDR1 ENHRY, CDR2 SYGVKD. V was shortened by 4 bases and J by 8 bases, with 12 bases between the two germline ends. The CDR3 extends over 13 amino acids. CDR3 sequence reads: CAISGDDRYTIYF. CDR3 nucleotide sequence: TGTGCCATCAGTGGGGACGACAGATACACCATATATTTT.

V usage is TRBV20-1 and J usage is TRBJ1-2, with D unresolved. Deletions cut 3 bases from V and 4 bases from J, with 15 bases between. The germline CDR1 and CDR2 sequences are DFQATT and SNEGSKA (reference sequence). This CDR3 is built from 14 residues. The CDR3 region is CSASRQLFAYGYTF. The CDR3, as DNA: TGCAGTGCTAGTCGCCAGTTGTTTGCCTATGGCTACACCTTC.

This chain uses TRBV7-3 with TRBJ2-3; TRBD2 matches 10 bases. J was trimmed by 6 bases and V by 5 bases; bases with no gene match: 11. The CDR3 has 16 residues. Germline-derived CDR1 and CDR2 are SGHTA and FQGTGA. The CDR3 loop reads CASSPSTSGPGDTQYF. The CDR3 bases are TGTGCCAGCAGCCCCTCGACTAGCGGGCCAGGGGATACGCAGTATTTT.

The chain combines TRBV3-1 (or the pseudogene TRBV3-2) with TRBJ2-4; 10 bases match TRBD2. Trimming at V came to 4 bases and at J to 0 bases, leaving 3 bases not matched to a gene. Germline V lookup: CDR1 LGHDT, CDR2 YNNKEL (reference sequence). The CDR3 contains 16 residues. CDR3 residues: CASSRTSGLAKNIQYF. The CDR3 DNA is TGTGCCAGCAGCCGGACTAGCGGTCTAGCCAAAAACATTCAGTACTTC.